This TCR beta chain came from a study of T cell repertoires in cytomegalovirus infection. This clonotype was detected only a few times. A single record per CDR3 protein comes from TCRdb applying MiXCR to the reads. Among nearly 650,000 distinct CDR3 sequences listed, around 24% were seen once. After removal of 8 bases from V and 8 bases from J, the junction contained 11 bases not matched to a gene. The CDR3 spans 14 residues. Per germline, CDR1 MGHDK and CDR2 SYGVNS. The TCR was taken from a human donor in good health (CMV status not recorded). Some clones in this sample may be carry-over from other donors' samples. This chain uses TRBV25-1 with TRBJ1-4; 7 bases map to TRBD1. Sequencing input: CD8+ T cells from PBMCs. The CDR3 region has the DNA TGTGCCAGCGGTAGCGCAGGGGGAGACGAAAAACTGTTTTTT. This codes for CASGSAGGDEKLFF.